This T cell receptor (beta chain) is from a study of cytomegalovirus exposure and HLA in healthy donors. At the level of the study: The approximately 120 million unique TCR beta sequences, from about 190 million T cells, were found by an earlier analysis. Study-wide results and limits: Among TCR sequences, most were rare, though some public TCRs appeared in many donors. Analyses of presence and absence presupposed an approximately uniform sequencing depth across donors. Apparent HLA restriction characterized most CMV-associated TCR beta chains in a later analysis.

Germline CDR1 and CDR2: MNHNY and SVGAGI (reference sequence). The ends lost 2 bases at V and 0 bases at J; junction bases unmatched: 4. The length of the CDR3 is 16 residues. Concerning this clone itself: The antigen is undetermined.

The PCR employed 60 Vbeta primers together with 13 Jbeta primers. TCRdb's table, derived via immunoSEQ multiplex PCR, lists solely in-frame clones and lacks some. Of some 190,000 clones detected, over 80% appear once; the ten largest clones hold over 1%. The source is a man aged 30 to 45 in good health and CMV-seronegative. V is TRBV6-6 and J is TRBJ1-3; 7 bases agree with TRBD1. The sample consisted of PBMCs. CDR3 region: CASSYRRDSSGNTIYF. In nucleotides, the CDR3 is TGTGCCAGCAGTTACCGACGGGACAGCTCTGGAAACACCATATATTTT.